This T cell receptor beta chain appears in the sequencing data of a study of blood T cell repertoires in COVID-19. Background on the study: Italy, Spain and the United States were the sources of the convalescent and acute COVID-19 samples. The cDNA or gDNA used as material had been derived from T cells, B-cell-depleted T cells, or PBMCs.

Per the original data handling: Reference gene primer amplification yielded estimated nucleated cell counts. Using immunoSEQ multiplex PCR, the repertoire was profiled, and TCRdb retains in-frame clones only, with some absent. That table is the source of V, J and clone size, and D and trimming were worked out from the DNA. The sample yields over 90,000 clones, roughly 87% seen once. Germline V gene data show CDR1 as MNHEY and CDR2 as SVGAGI. This CDR3 has 15 amino acids. V was clipped by 4 bases and J by 7 bases, with 14 bases between them. This clone was picked up a small number of times. The clonotype was recovered from a man between 45 and 60 years old with active COVID-19. The sequenced material came from peripheral blood. The chain uses TRBV6-5 and TRBJ1-6, with D perhaps matching TRBD1 (5 bases). CDR3 region: CASSSRVLGNSPLHF. CDR3 nucleotide sequence: TGTGCCAGCAGTTCCAGGGTCTTAGGCAATTCACCCCTCCACTTT.